Shown below are 13 T cell receptor beta chains from a single sample sequenced in a study of T cell repertoires in cytomegalovirus infection. Which antigens these TCRs recognize remains unknown. One entry per CDR3 protein results from TCRdb running MiXCR on the reads. Of about 310,000 distinct CDR3 sequences listed, approximately 25% were seen once; the top ten hold roughly 13%. The sample in question was cultured PBMCs, obtained from culture after CMV antigen stimulation. These receptors were obtained from a human donor in good health (CMV status not recorded). Some clones in this sample may be carry-over from other donors' samples.

V usage is TRBV5-1 and J usage is TRBJ2-7; possibly TRBD2 for D (5 bases). The V end was cut by 0 bases, the J end by 2 bases, with 9 bases between. The V gene's germline CDR1 is SGHRS and CDR2 YFSETQ. This CDR3 is built from 14 residues. For the CDR3, the DNA is TGCGCCAGCAGCTTGGTTCACGGGACCTACGAGCAGTACTTC. The encoded protein is CASSLVHGTYEQYF. The full variable domain, with the rest looked up from reference TRBV5-1 and TRBJ2-7, is KAGVTQTPRYLIKTRGQQVTLSCSPISGHRSVSWYQQTPGQGLQFLFEYFSETQRNKGNFPGRFSGRQFSNSRSEMNVSTLELGDSALYLCASSLVHGTYEQYFGPGTRLTVT.

The gene calls are TRBV6-1 and TRBJ1-2, with TRBD1 as a possible D gene (5 bases). V shed 4 bases and J shed 4 bases, with 10 bases lying between them. The CDR3 runs to 13 residues. Germline V gene data show CDR1 as MNHNS and CDR2 as SASEGT. CDR3 region: CASSALGAYGYTF. The CDR3 DNA sequence: TGTGCCAGCAGTGCCCTAGGGGCCTATGGCTACACCTTC.

This clonotype was observed a single time. V gene TRBV9 combines with J gene TRBJ1-6; D perhaps matches TRBD1 (6 bases). The germline CDR1 and CDR2 sequences are SGDLS and YYNGEE. This CDR3 region has 16 residues. The V end was cut by 5 bases, the J end by 10 bases, with 22 bases between. This CDR3 is CASRKRGGRARSPLHF. CDR3 nucleotides: TGTGCCAGCAGGAAACGCGGGGGCAGGGCAAGATCACCCCTCCACTTT. Supplemented by reference TRBV9 and TRBJ1-6, the full variable domain reads DSGVTQTPKHLITATGQRVTLRCSPRSGDLSVYWYQQSLDQGLQFLIQYYNGEERAKGNILERFSAQQFPDLHSELNLSSLELGDSALYFCASRKRGGRARSPLHFGNGTRLTVT.

The chain recombines TRBV24-1 with TRBJ2-1; TRBD2 matches at 9 bases. Trimming at V came to 2 bases and at J to 5 bases, leaving 3 bases not matched to a gene. Germline values: CDR1 KGHDR, CDR2 SFDVKD. This CDR3 is 15 amino acids long. The CDR3 loop is CATSDWTSAHNEQFF. CDR3 sequence (DNA): TGTGCCACCAGTGATTGGACTAGCGCGCACAATGAGCAGTTCTTC.

The chain recombines TRBV10-2 with TRBJ2-2; D is unresolved. CDR1 is WSHSY, CDR2 SAAADI, per germline. The CDR3 runs to 12 residues. V lost 2 bases and J 7 bases, leaving 5 bases between the germline ends. The CDR3 region is CASSEPHGELFF. Here the CDR3 DNA reads TGCGCCAGCAGTGAGCCCCACGGGGAGCTGTTTTTT.

V usage is TRBV5-6 and J usage is TRBJ1-4; no clear D. The CDR3 sequence is 15 residues long. Germline-derived CDR1 and CDR2 are SGHDT and YYEEEE. Trimming took 0 bases from V and 7 from J, leaving 13 bases between them. The CDR3 loop reads CASSLGPGVGEKLFF. CDR3 DNA: TGTGCCAGCAGCTTGGGTCCGGGAGTAGGTGAAAAACTGTTTTTT.

This clonotype was seen ten or more times. The chain is built from TRBV7-2 and TRBJ1-4, with 9 bases aligning to TRBD1. V gave up 1 base and J gave up 5 bases; unmatched junction bases: 11. The CDR3 spans 18 residues. Germline CDR1 SGHTA, CDR2 FQGNSA. The CDR3 nucleotides are TGTGCCAGCAGCTTAGAGACAGGGACAGGGATGGGCAATGAAAAACTGTTTTTT. It encodes CASSLETGTGMGNEKLFF.

This clonotype has a count of ten or more. The genes are TRBV4-3 and TRBJ1-4; D is possibly TRBD1 (5 bases). Germline V lookup: CDR1 LGHNA, CDR2 YSLEER. The CDR3 length is 15 residues. The V end was cut by 1 base, the J end by 8 bases, with 14 bases between. The CDR3 loop reads CASSQARDYGEKLFF. Written as DNA, the CDR3 is TGCGCCAGCAGCCAAGCGAGGGACTATGGGGAAAAACTGTTTTTT.

This clonotype was detected only a few times. The chain has TRBV19 and TRBJ1-6; tentatively, D is TRBD1 (5 bases). Germline V lookup: CDR1 LNHDA, CDR2 SQIVND (reference sequence). Between the trimmed V and J ends, which lost 6 bases and 7 bases, there was a span of 13 bases. CDR3 length: 14 residues. The CDR3 DNA reads as TGTGCCAGTAGCACCGGGACCGACAATTCACCCCTCCACTTT. Its protein product is CASSTGTDNSPLHF.

V usage is TRBV9 and J usage is TRBJ1-6; no clear D. The CDR3 is 15 residues long. CDR1 SGDLS and CDR2 YYNGEE come from the germline V gene. V lost 3 bases and J 2 bases, leaving 9 bases between the germline ends. CDR3 DNA sequence: TGTGCCAGCAGCGGGGAGCACCCCTATAATTCACCCCTCCACTTT. Translation: CASSGEHPYNSPLHF.

The CDR3 loop is CASSFTGTGVYGYTF. CDR3 sequence (DNA): TGTGCCAGCAGCTTTACCGGGACAGGGGTATATGGCTACACCTTC. V gene TRBV7-2 combines with J gene TRBJ1-2; 10 positions agree with TRBD1. Germline-derived CDR1 and CDR2 are SGHTA and FQGNSA. After removal of 3 bases from V and 5 bases from J, the junction contained 6 bases not matched to a gene. This CDR3 contains 15 residues.

V usage is TRBV7-9 and J usage is TRBJ1-1, with D maybe TRBD1 (5 bases). This CDR3 contains 15 residues. Trimming took 5 bases from V and 4 from J, leaving 17 bases between them. The germline V gene encodes CDR1 SEHNR and CDR2 FQNEAQ (reference sequence). CDR3 nucleotide sequence: TGTGCCAGCAGCCGTGCAAGGGGAATACCCACTGAAGCTTTCTTT. Protein: CASSRARGIPTEAFF.

The rearrangement uses TRBV19 and TRBJ1-6, with D possibly TRBD1 on 5 matching bases. This CDR3 has 14 residues. The V gene's germline CDR1 is LNHDA and CDR2 SQIVND (reference sequence). V was shortened by 6 bases and J by 8 bases, with 14 bases between the two germline ends. The CDR3 here is CASRRDDSYSPLHF. The DNA of the CDR3 is TGTGCCAGTAGGCGGGATGACAGCTATTCACCCCTCCACTTT.